This TCR beta chain was sequenced in a study of cytomegalovirus exposure and HLA in healthy donors. V was pared by 3 bases and J by 3 bases, with 16 bases between. CDR3 length: 16 residues. In germline, CDR1 is SGHRS, CDR2 YFSETQ. This PCR relied on a set of 60 Vbeta primers and 13 Jbeta primers. TCRdb keeps only in-frame clones here, not all; method: immunoSEQ multiplex PCR. The sample holds about 130,000 clones; roughly four fifths are singletons and the top ten take approximately 2%. The rearrangement links TRBV5-1 to TRBJ2-1, with D maybe TRBD2 (7 bases). The specimen was PBMCs. This sequence originates from a man aged 25 to 40 in good health and CMV-seronegative. CDR3 bases: TGCGCCAGCAGCTGGGAGGGGGGGCCCTACTACAATGAGCAGTTCTTC. This sequence encodes CASSWEGGPYYNEQFF.